These T cell receptor delta chains were read from a single sample in a study of gamma-delta T cells after stem cell transplantation. TCRdb made new clone calls on the RT-PCR reads using CATT. The sample contains 12,000 to 15,000 delta-chain clones, roughly 32% of which appear only once. Material for sequencing was gamma-delta T cells. These receptors were taken from a human donor. It is not recorded whose cells these are; they may come from a transplant donor. CDR3s include the opening cysteine and the closing phenylalanine or tryptophan.

v_call cdr3_aa
TRDV2 CACDMHWGIRLTAQLFF
TRDV2 CACDNATFQLIYANQLIF
TRDV1 CALGELLYWGIKPDKLIF
TRDV3 CAFTYSDGGLKLIF
TRDV2 CACDTWGIRGDKLIF
TRDV2 CACDTGGHSSWDTRQMFF
TRDV1 CALGESALYTDKLIF
TRDV2 CACDTVYWSSWYTRQMFF
TRDV3 CAFIKVGDATYTDKLIF
TRDV1 CALGELGPTGGKYTDKLIF
TRDV2 CACDTKDPPVSYFSWDTRQMFF
TRDV3 CAAGVGASSWDTRQMFF
TRDV2 CACDTVMGDTSWDTRQMFF
TRDV2 CACDTKRGPTDKLIF
TRDV1 CALGERSGLYWGPLSSWDTRQMFF
TRDV1 CALGGSYPWGYTDKLIF
TRDV1 CALGEPGYADKLIF
TRDV3 CASLLPEPAWGISGKLIF
TRDV1 CALGEERRPSYLLGAGKLIF